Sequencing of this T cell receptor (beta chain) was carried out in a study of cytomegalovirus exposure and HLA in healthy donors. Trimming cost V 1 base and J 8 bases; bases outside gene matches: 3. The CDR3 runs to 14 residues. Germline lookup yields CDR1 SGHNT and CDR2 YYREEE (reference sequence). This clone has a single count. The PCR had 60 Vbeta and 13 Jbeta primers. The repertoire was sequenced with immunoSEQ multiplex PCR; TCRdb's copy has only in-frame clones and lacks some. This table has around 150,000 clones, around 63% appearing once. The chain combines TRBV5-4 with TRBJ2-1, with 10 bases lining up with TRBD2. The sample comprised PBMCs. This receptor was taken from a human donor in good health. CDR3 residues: CASSLSLAGDEQFF. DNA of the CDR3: TGTGCCAGCAGCTTGAGCCTAGCGGGAGATGAGCAGTTCTTC.